This TCR beta chain is from a study of STAT5B mutations in CD4+ large granular lymphocyte leukemia. Overall study findings and caveats: TRBV06-family usage was enriched in top patient clones (8/27) versus controls (2/35).

The V gene's germline CDR1 is MNHEY and CDR2 SVGAGI. The V and J ends lost 7 bases and 1 base respectively, with 11 bases between them. The CDR3 sequence is 13 residues long. As originally analysed: A productive frequency of 2.59 x 10-5 was the lowest detectable. Repertoires were generated with immunoSEQ multiplex PCR, while TCRdb's copy carries only in-frame clones and drops some. V and J calls plus clone size are reproduced from that table; the DNA served to infer D and trimming. The repertoire holds under 35,000 clones, with approximately 80% as singletons. A word on this clone: Its antigen is currently unknown.

The clonotype originates from a human donor in good health. The chain uses TRBV6-5 and TRBJ2-7, with D maybe TRBD2 (6 bases). The specimen was CD4+ T cells from blood buffy coats. CDR3 coding DNA: TGTGCCAGCAAATTCGGGACTTCCTACGAGCAGTACTTC. This encodes CASKFGTSYEQYF.